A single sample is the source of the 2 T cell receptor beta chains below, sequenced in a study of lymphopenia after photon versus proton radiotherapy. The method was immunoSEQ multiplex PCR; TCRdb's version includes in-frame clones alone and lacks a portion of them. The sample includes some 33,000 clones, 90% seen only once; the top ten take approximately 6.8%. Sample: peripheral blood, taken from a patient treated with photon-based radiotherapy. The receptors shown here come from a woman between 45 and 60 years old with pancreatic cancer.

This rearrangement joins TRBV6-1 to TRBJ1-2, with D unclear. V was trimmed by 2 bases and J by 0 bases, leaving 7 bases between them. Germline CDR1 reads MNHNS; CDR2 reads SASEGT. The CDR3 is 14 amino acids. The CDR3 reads CASSERGPNYGYTF. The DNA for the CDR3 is TGTGCCAGCAGTGAAAGAGGACCTAACTATGGCTACACCTTC.

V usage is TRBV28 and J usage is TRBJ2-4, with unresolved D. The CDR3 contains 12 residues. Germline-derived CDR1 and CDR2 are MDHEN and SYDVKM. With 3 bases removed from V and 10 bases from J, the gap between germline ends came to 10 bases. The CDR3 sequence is CASSLYMEIQYF. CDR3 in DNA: TGTGCCAGCAGTTTGTATATGGAGATTCAGTACTTC.